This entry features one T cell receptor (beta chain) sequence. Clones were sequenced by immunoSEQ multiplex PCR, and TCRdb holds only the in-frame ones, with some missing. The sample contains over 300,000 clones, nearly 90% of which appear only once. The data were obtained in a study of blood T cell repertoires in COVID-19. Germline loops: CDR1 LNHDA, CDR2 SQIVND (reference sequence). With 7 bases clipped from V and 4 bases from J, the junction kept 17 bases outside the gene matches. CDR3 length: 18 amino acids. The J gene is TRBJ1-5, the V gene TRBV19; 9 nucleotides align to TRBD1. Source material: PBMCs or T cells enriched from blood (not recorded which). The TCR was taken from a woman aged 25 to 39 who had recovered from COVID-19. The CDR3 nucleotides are TGTGCCAGTACTTCCCCTCCCGGGACAGGGTTGGGTAATCAGCCCCAGCATTTT. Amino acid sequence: CASTSPPGTGLGNQPQHF.